The 21 T cell receptor beta chains below all came from one sample that was sequenced in a study of blood T cell repertoires in COVID-19. Sequencing used immunoSEQ multiplex PCR; TCRdb keeps in-frame clones, though not all of them. This table has about 220,000 clones, about 80% appearing once. The sequenced material came from PBMCs or T cells enriched from blood (not recorded which). The receptors come from a woman aged 40 to 50 with acute COVID-19.

The gene calls are TRBV18 and TRBJ1-3; possibly TRBD1 for D (5 bases). Germline CDR1 and CDR2: KGHSH and LQKENI. CDR3 size: 12 residues. V dropped 0 bases and J dropped 15 bases, with 12 bases sitting between them. CDR3: CASSPPTPGPYF. The CDR3 nucleotides are TGTGCCAGCTCACCACCGACCCCAGGGCCATATTTT.

This chain connects TRBV19 to TRBJ2-2; 8 positions agree with TRBD1. The CDR3 loop spans 16 amino acids. Trimming removed 5 bases from V and 2 bases from J; junction bases left unmatched: 7. Germline V lookup: CDR1 LNHDA, CDR2 SQIVND (reference sequence). The CDR3 here is CASSSAGGSNTGELFF. For the CDR3, the DNA is TGTGCCAGTAGTTCGGCAGGGGGCAGTAACACCGGGGAGCTGTTTTTT.

The chain couples TRBV2 to TRBJ2-3; a weak D match, TRBD1 (5 bases). This CDR3 comprises 15 residues. Germline V CDR1 and CDR2: SNHLY, FYNNEI. The V and J ends lost 2 bases and 2 bases respectively, with 11 bases between them. The CDR3 region is CASSEMGPVTDTQYF. CDR3 DNA: TGTGCCAGCAGTGAAATGGGGCCCGTCACAGATACGCAGTATTTT. Complete variable domain (other parts from reference TRBV2 and TRBJ2-3): EPEVTQTPSHQVTQMGQEVILRCVPISNHLYFYWYRQILGQKVEFLVSFYNNEISEKSEIFDDQFSVERPDGSNFTLKIRSTKLEDSAMYFCASSEMGPVTDTQYFGPGTRLTVL.

The rearrangement joins TRBV11-2 to TRBJ2-7; 7 bases are shared with TRBD2. V shed 5 bases and J 0 bases; nucleotides not matched to a gene: 7. CDR3 length: 15 residues. Germline V gene data show CDR1 as SGHAT and CDR2 as FQNNGV. CDR3 sequence reads: CASSPLGDYSYEQYF. For the CDR3, the DNA is TGTGCCAGCAGCCCGCTCGGGGACTACTCCTACGAGCAGTACTTC.

This clone was recorded only once. The gene calls are TRBV2 and TRBJ1-1; the match to TRBD1 covers 8 bases. CDR1 is SNHLY, CDR2 FYNNEI, per germline. This CDR3 is 14 amino acids long. Losses at the gene ends were 6 bases for V and 4 bases for J; bases not matched to a gene: 7. CDR3 amino acids: CASRVTGDITEAFF. In nucleotides, the CDR3 is TGTGCCAGCAGGGTGACAGGGGACATCACTGAAGCTTTCTTT. Combining the CDR3 with reference TRBV2 and TRBJ1-1 gives the whole variable domain EPEVTQTPSHQVTQMGQEVILRCVPISNHLYFYWYRQILGQKVEFLVSFYNNEISEKSEIFDDQFSVERPDGSNFTLKIRSTKLEDSAMYFCASRVTGDITEAFFGQGTRLTVV.

This clone was seen a few times. The chain is built from TRBV18 and TRBJ2-1; D is unresolved. V shed 2 bases and J shed 5 bases, with 4 bases lying between them. CDR3 length equals 12 residues. The germline gives CDR1 KGHSH, CDR2 LQKENI. The CDR3 DNA follows: TGTGCCAGCTCACCAGCAGACAATGAGCAGTTCTTC. Its translation is CASSPADNEQFF.

The chain carries TRBV28 and TRBJ2-1, with 10 bases aligning to TRBD2. CDR3 length: 15 residues. Per the germline V gene, CDR1 is MDHEN and CDR2 is SYDVKM. J was trimmed by 9 bases and V by 3 bases; bases with no gene match: 8. The CDR3 DNA follows: TGTGCCAGCAGTTTGCCTCTAGCGGGAGCCGCTGAGCAGTTCTTC. Protein sequence: CASSLPLAGAAEQFF.

This clone was seen only once. The chain uses TRBV19 and TRBJ1-2; no clear D gene. Germline V gives CDR1 LNHDA, CDR2 SQIVND (reference sequence). V lost 1 base to trimming and J lost 9 bases, with 21 bases between them. This CDR3 is built from 16 residues. In DNA form, the CDR3 reads TGTGCCAGTAGTATAGTACCCCCCTCGGACTTACAACGCTACACCTTC. It specifies CASSIVPPSDLQRYTF.

The chain links TRBV30 to TRBJ1-2; weak D call: TRBD1 (5 bases). The CDR3 is made up of 14 amino acids. Germline CDR1 is GTSNPN and CDR2 is SVGIG (reference sequence). V lost 0 bases, J lost 7 bases, and 15 bases lay in between. The CDR3 is CAWSVDRFLGGYTF. The CDR3 coding sequence is TGTGCCTGGAGTGTAGACAGATTTCTGGGTGGCTACACCTTC.

This rearrangement joins TRBV6-5 to TRBJ1-6; the match to TRBD1 covers 10 bases. CDR1 is MNHEY and CDR2 is SVGAGI in the germline V gene. J was trimmed by 9 bases and V by 2 bases; bases with no gene match: 7. The CDR3 runs to 16 residues. CDR3 sequence: CASSYRGTGEGSPLHF. CDR3 nucleotide sequence: TGTGCCAGCAGTTACCGGGGGACAGGGGAAGGTTCACCCCTCCACTTT.

This chain connects TRBV5-4 to TRBJ2-6; D remains ambiguous. V was clipped by 4 bases and J by 2 bases, with 10 bases between them. The germline gives CDR1 SGHNT, CDR2 YYREEE (reference sequence). CDR3 length: 15 residues. The CDR3 reads CASSPRGAGANVLTF. In nucleotides, the CDR3 is TGTGCCAGCAGCCCCCGTGGAGCTGGGGCCAACGTCCTGACTTTC.

The chain combines TRBV7-9 with TRBJ1-2, with TRBD1 matching 7 bases. Germline CDR1 is SEHNR and CDR2 is FQNEAQ (reference sequence). J gave up 6 bases and V 0 bases, and 7 bases lay outside the gene matches. There are 15 residues in the CDR3. The CDR3 bases are TGTGCCAGCAGCTTAGCTATCAGGGGGAAGGATGGCTACACCTTC. It yields the protein CASSLAIRGKDGYTF.

The chain is built from TRBV15 and TRBJ2-5; D gene uncertain. The CDR3 loop spans 15 amino acids. V was clipped by 0 bases and J by 6 bases, with 14 bases between them. The germline CDR1 and CDR2 sequences are LNHNV and YYDKDF (reference sequence). The CDR3 DNA sequence: TGTGCCACCAGCAGAGATCAGGCAGGCAGCCAGACCCAGTACTTC. It codes for CATSRDQAGSQTQYF.

Here the CDR3 reads CASSQRGLAEETQYF. The DNA of the CDR3 is TGCGCCAGCAGCCAGAGGGGACTAGCGGAAGAGACCCAGTACTTC. The chain recombines TRBV4-1 with TRBJ2-5, with TRBD2 identical over 11 bases. J was trimmed by 3 bases and V by 3 bases; bases with no gene match: 3. Germline V gene sequence: CDR1 MGHRA, CDR2 YSYEKL. The CDR3 consists of 15 residues.

The genes are TRBV5-1 and TRBJ1-1, with a weak D call TRBD1 (5 bases). CDR3 size: 14 residues. V shed 3 bases and J shed 3 bases, with 12 bases lying between them. From germline, CDR1 is SGHRS and CDR2 YFSETQ. CDR3 nucleotide sequence: TGCGCCAGCAGCTCTGGAGGGGCCGACACTGAAGCTTTCTTT. Its translation: CASSSGGADTEAFF.

The chain has TRBV21-1 and TRBJ2-6; no check of the table's D call, TRBD2, against the DNA was made. TRBV21-1 represents a pseudogene. The CDR3 has 19 residues. The CDR3 sequence: CASSKVTSGRVTGANVLTF. As DNA, the CDR3 is TGTGCCAGCAGCAAAGTAACTAGCGGGAGGGTAACAGGGGCCAACGTCCTGACTTTC.

This chain connects TRBV6-5 to TRBJ1-6; 7 bases agree with TRBD1. CDR3 length equals 16 residues. V gave up 2 bases and J gave up 14 bases; unmatched junction bases: 15. CDR1 and CDR2 from the germline V gene are MNHEY and SVGAGI. CDR3 residues: CASSYATGTEIIALHF. The CDR3 DNA follows: TGTGCCAGCAGTTACGCGACCGGGACAGAAATTATAGCCCTCCACTTT.

The chain joins TRBV5-1 to TRBJ1-6, with D perhaps TRBD1 (6 bases). The CDR3 consists of 17 residues. Germline loops: CDR1 SGHRS, CDR2 YFSETQ. V was pared by 4 bases and J by 0 bases, with 14 bases between. In DNA form, the CDR3 reads TGCGCCAGCAGCACGACAGGCATGAGCTCCTATAATTCACCCCTCCACTTT. Amino acids: CASSTTGMSSYNSPLHF.

The V gene is TRBV7-2, the J gene TRBJ2-4, with 9 bases identical to TRBD2. V gave up 5 bases and J gave up 7 bases; unmatched junction bases: 6. Germline V CDR1 and CDR2: SGHTA, FQGNSA. The length of the CDR3 is 14 residues. The CDR3 nucleotides read TGTGCCAGCAGCGGGGGACTAGCCGGTAACATTCAGTACTTC. Protein product: CASSGGLAGNIQYF.

The chain employs TRBV29-1 and TRBJ1-1; TRBD1 might be the D (5 bases). The CDR3 spans 15 residues. Trimming pared 5 bases from V and 0 bases from J, leaving 16 bases between. Germline CDR1 reads SQVTM; CDR2 reads ANQGSEA. In DNA form, the CDR3 reads TGCAGCGTTTACGGTGAGGACAACATGAACACTGAAGCTTTCTTT. Translated, it gives CSVYGEDNMNTEAFF.

Notes on this clone: Other nucleotide sequences in the sample specify the same CDR3. This chain connects TRBV19 to TRBJ2-7; TRBD2 agrees at 11 bases. V gave up 3 bases and J gave up 3 bases; unmatched junction bases: 4. CDR1 and CDR2 from the germline V gene are LNHDA and SQIVND (reference sequence). This CDR3 contains 15 residues. CDR3 sequence: CASSILAGGSYEQYF. The CDR3, as DNA: TGTGCCAGTAGTATTCTAGCGGGGGGTAGCTACGAGCAGTACTTC. The whole variable domain, remainder taken from reference TRBV19 and TRBJ2-7, is DGGITQSPKYLFRKEGQNVTLSCEQNLNHDAMYWYRQDPGQGLRLIYYSQIVNDFQKGDIAEGYSVSREKKESFPLTVTSAQKNPTAFYLCASSILAGGSYEQYFGPGTRLTVT.